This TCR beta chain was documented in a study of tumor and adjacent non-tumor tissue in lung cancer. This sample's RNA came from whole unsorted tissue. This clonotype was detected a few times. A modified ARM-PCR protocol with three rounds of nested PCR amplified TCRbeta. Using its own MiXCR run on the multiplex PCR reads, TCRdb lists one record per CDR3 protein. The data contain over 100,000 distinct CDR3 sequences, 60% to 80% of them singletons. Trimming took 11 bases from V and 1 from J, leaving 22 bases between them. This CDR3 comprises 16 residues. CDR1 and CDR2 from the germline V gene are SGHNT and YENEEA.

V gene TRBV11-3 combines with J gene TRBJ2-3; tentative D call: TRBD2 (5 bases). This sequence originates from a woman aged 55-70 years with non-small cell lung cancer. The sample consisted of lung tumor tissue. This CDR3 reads CAGCPRQKEGTDTQYF. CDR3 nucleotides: TGTGCCGGCTGCCCCCGCCAGAAGGAGGGCACAGATACGCAGTATTTT.